This is a list of T cell receptor beta chains from one sample in a study of blood T cell repertoires in COVID-19. Method: immunoSEQ multiplex PCR; TCRdb's copy keeps in-frame clones and lacks some. The table has about 200,000 clones, more than 75% seen once. Input material: PBMCs or T cells enriched from blood (not recorded which). The receptors derive from a woman aged 50 to 60 with acute COVID-19. Both conserved end residues are part of each CDR3. The D gene is left open where the match is weak. Size is stated for part of the rows, as once, few or many counts, or as a class when the clone is expanded.

>TRBJ1-2|.|TRBV6-6|.
CASSFPGIYGYTF
TGTGCCAGCAGTTTCCCCGGGATCTATGGCTACACCTTC
>TRBJ2-1|.|TRBV5-6|.
CASSLARVRDNEQFF
TGTGCCAGCAGCTTGGCAAGGGTCAGGGACAATGAGCAGTTCTTC
>TRBJ2-1|.|TRBV12-3/TRBV12-4|.
CASTGEGNEQFF
TGTGCCAGCACAGGGGAAGGTAATGAGCAGTTCTTC
>TRBJ1-5|.|TRBV7-7|.
CASSPGSGQPQHF
TGTGCTAGCAGCCCCGGGTCCGGTCAGCCCCAGCATTTT
>TRBJ1-1|.|TRBV2|.
CAKQTNTEAFF
TGTGCAAAACAGACGAACACTGAAGCTTTCTTT
>TRBJ1-1|.|TRBV28|.
CASSSAGEFAGTEAFF
TGTGCCAGCAGTTCCGCAGGGGAGTTTGCGGGCACTGAAGCTTTCTTT
>TRBJ1-5|.|TRBV6-6|.
CASSYRDNSQPQHF
TGTGCCAGCAGTTACCGGGACAATAGTCAGCCCCAGCATTTT
>TRBJ1-1|TRBD1|TRBV19|.
CASRVQGLNTEAFF
TGTGCCAGTAGGGTACAGGGGTTGAACACTGAAGCTTTCTTT
>TRBJ1-3|.|TRBV5-4|once
CASSLGQHSGNTIYF
TGTGCCAGCAGCCTAGGCCAACACTCTGGAAACACCATATATTTT
>TRBJ2-2|.|TRBV2|.
CASSGQGGTGELFF
TGTGCCAGCAGTGGCCAGGGCGGCACCGGGGAGCTGTTTTTT
>TRBJ1-1|.|TRBV2|.
CASQPGARDEAFF
TGTGCCAGCCAACCCGGGGCGCGGGATGAAGCTTTCTTT
>TRBJ1-1|.|TRBV30|.
CAGGLQGGTEAFF
TGTGCCGGAGGGTTACAGGGAGGGACTGAAGCTTTCTTT
>TRBJ1-2|TRBD1|TRBV2|.
CASSREDRVGYGYTF
TGTGCCAGCAGCAGGGAGGACAGGGTGGGCTATGGCTACACCTTC
>TRBJ1-5|.|TRBV7-2|.
CASSYGINQPQHF
TGTGCCAGCAGCTACGGGATCAATCAGCCCCAGCATTTT
>TRBJ2-3|.|TRBV28|.
CASSRIPDSALTDTQYF
TGTGCCAGCAGTCGAATTCCGGACAGCGCACTCACAGATACGCAGTATTTT
>TRBJ1-1|TRBD1|TRBV7-9|.
CASSPANRGTNTEAFF
TGTGCCAGCAGCCCAGCTAACAGGGGGACGAACACTGAAGCTTTCTTT
>TRBJ1-5|.|TRBV6-1|.
CASSDGRGLFQFQPQHF
TGTGCCAGCAGTGACGGCAGGGGCCTTTTTCAATTTCAGCCCCAGCATTTT
>TRBJ1-4|.|TRBV7-9|.
CASSLGQTLSNEKLFF
TGTGCCAGCAGCTTAGGACAGACCCTTTCTAATGAAAAACTGTTTTTT
>TRBJ1-4|.|TRBV11-2|.
CASSLVRGDEKLFF
TGTGCCAGCAGCTTAGTCAGGGGTGACGAAAAACTGTTTTTT
>TRBJ1-3|.|TRBV19|.
CASRRSGESSGNTIYF
TGTGCCAGTCGACGGAGCGGGGAGAGCTCTGGAAACACCATATATTTT
>TRBJ2-1|TRBD1|TRBV12-3/TRBV12-4|.
CASYEGAREQFF
TGTGCCAGCTATGAGGGGGCTAGGGAGCAGTTCTTC
>TRBJ2-3|.|TRBV5-1|.
CASGSDGTSTDTQYF
TGCGCCAGCGGGTCGGACGGGACTAGCACAGATACGCAGTATTTT
>TRBJ1-1|TRBD1|TRBV5-1|.
CASSDGTGAETEAFF
TGCGCCAGCAGCGACGGGACAGGGGCCGAGACTGAAGCTTTCTTT
>TRBJ1-2|.|TRBV9|few
CASSVVGQNYGYTF
TGTGCCAGCAGCGTAGTTGGACAAAACTATGGCTACACCTTC
>TRBJ2-1|TRBD2|TRBV6-5|.
CASQAGGYNEQFF
TGTGCCAGCCAAGCGGGGGGCTACAATGAGCAGTTCTTC
>TRBJ1-2|.|TRBV25-1|.
CASSTHGGVGGYTF
TGTGCCAGTTCAACGCACGGGGGTGTAGGGGGCTACACCTTC
>TRBJ1-1|.|TRBV12-3/TRBV12-4|.
CASVGENTEAFF
TGTGCCAGCGTCGGGGAGAACACTGAAGCTTTCTTT
>TRBJ1-1|.|TRBV7-6|.
CASSLEPVRNTEAFF
TGTGCCAGCAGCTTAGAGCCCGTTCGGAACACTGAAGCTTTCTTT